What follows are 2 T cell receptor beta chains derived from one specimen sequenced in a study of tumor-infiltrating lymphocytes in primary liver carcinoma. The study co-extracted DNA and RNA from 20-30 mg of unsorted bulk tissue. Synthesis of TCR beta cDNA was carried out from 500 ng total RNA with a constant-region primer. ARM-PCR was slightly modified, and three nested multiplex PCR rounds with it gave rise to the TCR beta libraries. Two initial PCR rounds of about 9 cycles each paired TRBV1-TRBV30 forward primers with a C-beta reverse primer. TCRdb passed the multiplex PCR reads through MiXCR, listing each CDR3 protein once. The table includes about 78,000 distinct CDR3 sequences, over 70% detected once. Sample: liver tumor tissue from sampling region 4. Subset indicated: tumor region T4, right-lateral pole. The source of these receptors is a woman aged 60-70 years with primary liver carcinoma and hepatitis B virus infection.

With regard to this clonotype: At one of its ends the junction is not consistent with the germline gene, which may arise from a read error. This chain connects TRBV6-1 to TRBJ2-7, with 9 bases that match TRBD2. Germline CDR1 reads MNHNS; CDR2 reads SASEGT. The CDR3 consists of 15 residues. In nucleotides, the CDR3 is TGTGCCAACAGTGAAGGTAGCGGGGGAGGCTACGAGCAGTACTTC. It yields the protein CANSEGSGGGYEQYF.

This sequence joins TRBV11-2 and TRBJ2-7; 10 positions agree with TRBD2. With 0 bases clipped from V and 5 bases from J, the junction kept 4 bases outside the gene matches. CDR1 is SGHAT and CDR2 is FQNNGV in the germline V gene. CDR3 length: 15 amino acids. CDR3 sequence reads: CASSLEASGSHEQYF. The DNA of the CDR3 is TGTGCCAGCAGCTTAGAAGCTAGCGGGAGCCACGAGCAGTACTTC.